These 32 T cell receptor beta chains were sequenced from one sample in a study of graft-versus-host responses after intestinal transplantation. The data were produced by immunoSEQ multiplex PCR, yet TCRdb's version contains in-frame clones alone and is incomplete. This sample has around 88,000 clones, with approximately 89% found just once. Their recognized antigens are unknown. The material was unstimulated CD8+ T cells sorted from spleen or lymph node cells, obtained before transplant. The receptors were sampled from a human donor who was the organ donor for an intestinal transplant.

This sequence joins TRBV4-1 and TRBJ2-5; D gene uncertain. The germline CDR1 and CDR2 sequences are MGHRA and YSYEKL. This CDR3 spans 14 amino acids. V was trimmed by 3 bases and J by 1 base, leaving 9 bases between them. The CDR3 loop reads CASSHVAIQETQYF. In DNA form, the CDR3 reads TGCGCCAGCAGCCATGTGGCGATCCAAGAGACCCAGTACTTC.

This rearrangement joins TRBV2 to TRBJ2-5, with unresolved D. V lost 4 bases and J lost 1, with 1 base in between. The germline V gene encodes CDR1 SNHLY and CDR2 FYNNEI. The CDR3 runs 11 residues. The CDR3 DNA is TGTGCCAGCAGTGTCCAAGAGACCCAGTACTTC. Residues: CASSVQETQYF.

The chain links TRBV2 to TRBJ1-2, with 7 positions matching TRBD1. After removal of 3 bases from V and 6 bases from J, the junction contained 4 bases not matched to a gene. CDR3 length: 13 amino acids. Germline loops: CDR1 SNHLY, CDR2 FYNNEI. The CDR3 loop is CASSDSQGDGYTF. CDR3 nucleotide sequence: TGTGCCAGCAGTGATTCGCAGGGGGATGGCTACACCTTC.

The chain couples TRBV15 to TRBJ2-7; maybe TRBD2 (7 bases). CDR1 and CDR2 from the germline V gene are LNHNV and YYDKDF (reference sequence). V lost 4 bases and J 5 bases, leaving 24 bases between the germline ends. There are 17 residues in the CDR3. The CDR3 loop reads CATSKSGGTGTTDEQYF. The CDR3 DNA is TGTGCCACCAGCAAATCGGGGGGTACAGGGACCACGGACGAGCAGTACTTC.

The chain employs TRBV11-2 and TRBJ2-7; unclear D gene. The CDR3 has 15 residues. V shed 4 bases and J shed 0 bases, with 13 bases lying between them. Germline loops: CDR1 SGHAT, CDR2 FQNNGV. The CDR3 reads CASSSPRASSYEQYF. The CDR3 coding sequence is TGTGCCAGCAGCTCCCCCCGGGCCAGCTCCTACGAGCAGTACTTC.

The chain uses TRBV6-9 and TRBJ2-7; 8 bases map to TRBD1. V shed 3 bases, J shed 4 bases, and the junction held 8 bases outside the gene matches. Germline lookup yields CDR1 MNHGY and CDR2 SVAAGI. This CDR3 region has 15 residues. The CDR3: CASSYGAGGQYEQYF. The DNA for the CDR3 is TGTGCCAGCAGTTACGGGGCAGGGGGCCAGTACGAGCAGTACTTC.

V usage is TRBV2 and J usage is TRBJ2-3; D unresolved. In germline, CDR1 is SNHLY, CDR2 FYNNEI. This CDR3 spans 16 amino acids. Trimming removed 1 base at V and 2 bases at J, with 13 bases between. In DNA form, the CDR3 reads TGTGCCAGCAGTGAAGGGTTTAACACTCTCACAGATACGCAGTATTTT. Residues: CASSEGFNTLTDTQYF. Full variable domain (remainder filled in from reference TRBV2 and TRBJ2-3): EPEVTQTPSHQVTQMGQEVILRCVPISNHLYFYWYRQILGQKVEFLVSFYNNEISEKSEIFDDQFSVERPDGSNFTLKIRSTKLEDSAMYFCASSEGFNTLTDTQYFGPGTRLTVL.

This clone was observed once. The genes are TRBV7-9 and TRBJ2-1, with D possibly matching TRBD2 (5 bases). The CDR3 is 13 residues long. V shed 5 bases and J shed 8 bases, with 13 bases lying between them. Germline V gene lookup returns CDR1 SEHNR and CDR2 FQNEAQ (reference sequence). The CDR3 DNA reads as TGTGCCAGCAGCCCCGGGGAATCTTATGAGCAGTTCTTC. Translating gives CASSPGESYEQFF. Full variable domain (rest looked up from reference TRBV7-9 and TRBJ2-1): DTGVSQNPRHKITKRGQNVTFRCDPISEHNRLYWYRQTLGQGPEFLTYFQNEAQLEKSRLLSDRFSAERPKGSFSTLEIQRTEQGDSAMYLCASSPGESYEQFFGPGTRLTVL.

The chain combines TRBV6-1 with TRBJ1-2, with D uncertain. The length of the CDR3 is 13 residues. V lost 2 bases to trimming and J lost 4 bases, with 8 bases between them. Germline V gives CDR1 MNHNS, CDR2 SASEGT. CDR3 nucleotides: TGTGCCAGCAGTGAAACGACCACCTATGGCTACACCTTC. Translated, it gives CASSETTTYGYTF.

J is TRBJ2-7 and V is TRBV6-5; TRBD1 matches 8 bases. J gave up 2 bases and V 10 bases, and 10 bases lay outside the gene matches. The germline V gene encodes CDR1 MNHEY and CDR2 SVGAGI. The CDR3 totals 14 residues. This CDR3 is CATQPRDRPYEQYF. The CDR3 DNA reads TGTGCCACCCAACCGCGGGACAGGCCCTACGAGCAGTACTTC.

The genes are TRBV6-5 and TRBJ1-4, with D unresolved. Germline CDR1 MNHEY, CDR2 SVGAGI. The CDR3 has 11 residues. With 5 bases removed from V and 8 bases from J, the gap between germline ends came to 6 bases. CDR3 region: CASSRKEKLFF. The CDR3 coding sequence is TGTGCCAGCAGTCGTAAGGAAAAACTGTTTTTT.

This clone was recorded once. V gene TRBV9 combines with J gene TRBJ2-3; D possibly corresponds to TRBD2 (6 bases). This CDR3 comprises 15 residues. Germline CDR1 SGDLS, CDR2 YYNGEE. Between the trimmed V and J ends, which lost 0 bases and 4 bases, there was a span of 12 bases. In DNA, the CDR3 is TGTGCCAGCAGCGTAGGGCGGGGTATATCAGATACGCAGTATTTT. This encodes CASSVGRGISDTQYF.

The chain employs TRBV19 and TRBJ1-5; 9 nucleotides line up with TRBD1. V trimming: 3 bases; J trimming: 4 bases; junction bases outside the gene matches: 4. The V gene's germline CDR1 is LNHDA and CDR2 SQIVND (reference sequence). The CDR3 loop spans 15 amino acids. The CDR3 coding sequence is TGTGCCAGTAGTATTGGACAGGGGCTAAATCAGCCCCAGCATTTT. Translation gives CASSIGQGLNQPQHF.

The chain uses TRBV7-9 and TRBJ2-7, with D tentatively TRBD2 (6 bases). The germline V gene encodes CDR1 SEHNR and CDR2 FQNEAQ (reference sequence). This CDR3 has 13 amino acids. Trimming removed 4 bases at V and 3 bases at J, with 10 bases between. CDR3 in DNA: TGTGCCAGCAGCTCGGGGGATTTCTACGAGCAGTACTTC. Amino acid sequence: CASSSGDFYEQYF.

This clone showed up just once. This chain joins TRBV27 and TRBJ2-7, with TRBD2 identical over 8 bases. The CDR3 has 14 amino acids. CDR1 and CDR2 from the germline V gene are MNHEY and SMNVEV (reference sequence). The ends lost 7 bases at V and 2 bases at J; junction bases unmatched: 7. The DNA for the CDR3 is TGTGCCAGCAACTCCGTCGGGGGGGCCTACGAGCAGTACTTC. Its protein is CASNSVGGAYEQYF.

The chain links TRBV5-5 to TRBJ2-5; D gene ambiguous. The CDR3 runs to 14 residues. The V end was cut by 1 base, the J end by 2 bases, with 9 bases between. CDR1 and CDR2 from the germline V gene are SGHKS and YYEKEE (reference sequence). This CDR3 is CASSLYLVQETQYF. CDR3 sequence (DNA): TGTGCCAGCAGCTTGTATCTGGTTCAAGAGACCCAGTACTTC.

The CDR3 spells CASSGSREPQPQHF. The CDR3 region has the DNA TGTGCCAGCAGTGGTAGTAGGGAGCCTCAGCCCCAGCATTTT. The rearrangement uses TRBV6-5 and TRBJ1-5; D gene unclear. This CDR3 spans 14 amino acids. Per the germline V gene, CDR1 is MNHEY and CDR2 is SVGAGI. V lost 5 bases and J 6 bases, leaving 14 bases between the germline ends.

The chain links TRBV28 to TRBJ1-5; no firm D call. V lost 4 bases and J 5 bases, leaving 12 bases between the germline ends. The germline gives CDR1 MDHEN, CDR2 SYDVKM. This CDR3 is 14 amino acids long. CDR3 residues: CASSSDLQHQPQHF. The CDR3, as DNA: TGTGCCAGCAGTTCCGATTTGCAGCATCAGCCCCAGCATTTT.

In this sample, this clone turned up a few times. V is TRBV7-9 and J is TRBJ2-7; D is unclear. Germline V lookup: CDR1 SEHNR, CDR2 FQNEAQ (reference sequence). This CDR3 has 14 amino acids. The V end lost 1 base, the J end lost 2 bases, and 9 bases lay between the germline ends. The CDR3 DNA follows: TGTGCCAGCAGCTTAGTCCCTAATACCTACGAGCAGTACTTC. Its translation: CASSLVPNTYEQYF.

With regard to this clone: The identical CDR3 is also encoded by other nucleotide sequences in the sample. This chain connects TRBV11-2 to TRBJ2-7, with 9 bases lining up with TRBD2. CDR1 SGHAT and CDR2 FQNNGV come from the germline V gene. V lost 1 base, J lost 5 bases, and 15 bases stayed unmatched. The CDR3 is 18 amino acids. Here the CDR3 DNA reads TGTGCCAGCAGCTTAGGTCAGCGGGGGGACCGCCCGCGTGACGAGCAGTACTTC. It codes for CASSLGQRGDRPRDEQYF.

The V gene is TRBV5-1, the J gene TRBJ2-1; TRBD2 matches 7 bases. The CDR3 runs 16 residues. The germline V gene has CDR1 SGHRS and CDR2 YFSETQ. V dropped 0 bases and J dropped 0; count of bases not matched to a gene: 3. The CDR3: CASSLAGGSSYNEQFF. The DNA for the CDR3 is TGCGCCAGCAGCTTGGCGGGCGGGAGCTCCTACAATGAGCAGTTCTTC. The entire variable domain, with the rest obtained from reference TRBV5-1 and TRBJ2-1, is as follows: KAGVTQTPRYLIKTRGQQVTLSCSPISGHRSVSWYQQTPGQGLQFLFEYFSETQRNKGNFPGRFSGRQFSNSRSEMNVSTLELGDSALYLCASSLAGGSSYNEQFFGPGTRLTVL.

The rearrangement links TRBV11-3 to TRBJ2-7, with D perhaps TRBD2 (6 bases). Deletions cut 1 base from V and 4 bases from J, with 8 bases between. Germline-derived CDR1 and CDR2 are SGHNT and YENEEA. This CDR3 has 13 residues. The CDR3 region is CASSLVAGYEQYF. In nucleotides, the CDR3 is TGTGCCAGCAGCTTAGTTGCGGGATACGAGCAGTACTTC.

In regard to this clone: One junction end disagrees with the germline gene, perhaps due to a read error. This rearrangement joins TRBV9 to TRBJ2-1, with D perhaps matching TRBD1 or TRBD2 (9 bases each). Germline values: CDR1 SGDLS, CDR2 YYNGEE. CDR3 size: 20 residues. The CDR3 sequence is CASSVAGQGVAGGRDNEQLF. The CDR3 DNA follows: TGTGCCAGCAGCGTAGCGGGACAGGGCGTCGCGGGAGGGCGAGACAATGAGCAGCTCTTC.

The V and J genes are TRBV7-2 and TRBJ2-5, with D possibly matching TRBD1 (6 bases). The CDR3 covers 13 residues. Trimming stripped 10 bases from V and 0 bases from J, with 12 bases between. CDR1 SGHTA and CDR2 FQGNSA come from the germline V gene. CDR3 sequence reads: CATCRDNQETQYF. Here the CDR3 DNA reads TGTGCCACCTGCCGGGACAACCAAGAGACCCAGTACTTC.

The chain links TRBV27 to TRBJ1-1; possible D gene TRBD1, 6 bases. Germline loops: CDR1 MNHEY, CDR2 SMNVEV (reference sequence). This CDR3 is built from 12 residues. V lost 6 bases and J lost 5, with 10 bases in between. CDR3 amino acids: CASSPGVTEAFF. In nucleotides, the CDR3 is TGTGCCAGCAGCCCAGGGGTTACTGAAGCTTTCTTT.

The J gene is TRBJ2-7, the V gene TRBV9, with D tentatively TRBD1 (5 bases). Germline assignment: CDR1 SGDLS and CDR2 YYNGEE. With 3 bases removed from V and 6 bases from J, the gap between germline ends came to 16 bases. CDR3 length equals 14 residues. CDR3: CASSGPGADLEQYF. CDR3 DNA sequence: TGTGCCAGCAGCGGACCTGGGGCAGACCTCGAGCAGTACTTC.

The chain carries TRBV6-5 and TRBJ2-2, with D uncertain. Trimming stripped 5 bases from V and 13 bases from J, with 20 bases between. Germline lookup yields CDR1 MNHEY and CDR2 SVGAGI. The CDR3 spans 14 residues. CDR3 in DNA: TGTGCCAGCAGTCACCCGGAGAGTACCGGCCGGCTGTTTTTT. As protein: CASSHPESTGRLFF.

J is TRBJ2-7 and V is TRBV6-1; no clear D gene. Germline-derived CDR1 and CDR2 are MNHNS and SASEGT. CDR3 length equals 17 residues. V was cut by 2 bases and J by 0 bases, with 17 bases left in between. CDR3 sequence reads: CASSERHPASSSYEQYF. Written as DNA, the CDR3 is TGTGCCAGCAGTGAACGGCACCCAGCATCGAGCTCCTACGAGCAGTACTTC.

The chain has TRBV2 and TRBJ1-6, with D possibly TRBD1 on 5 matching bases. The CDR3 extends over 13 amino acids. The germline V gene has CDR1 SNHLY and CDR2 FYNNEI. The ends were cut back, 8 bases at V and 7 bases at J, with 12 bases in the middle. The CDR3 spells CASAETENSPLHF. CDR3 sequence (DNA): TGTGCCAGCGCCGAGACAGAGAATTCACCCCTCCACTTT.

V gene TRBV6-4 combines with J gene TRBJ2-1; possibly TRBD2 for D (6 bases). Germline-derived CDR1 and CDR2 are MRHNA and SNTAGT. The CDR3 runs to 15 residues. Between the trimmed V and J ends, which lost 10 bases and 0 bases, there was a span of 16 bases. CDR3 sequence reads: CATKPDGSSYNEQFF. In nucleotides, the CDR3 is TGTGCCACCAAACCGGACGGGAGCTCCTACAATGAGCAGTTCTTC.

V gene TRBV9 combines with J gene TRBJ2-5, with D tentatively TRBD1 or TRBD2 (5 bases each). The J call may not be correct, given that the DNA end is closer to TRBJ2-7. This CDR3 has 17 amino acids. Looked up from germline, CDR1 is SGDLS and CDR2 is YYNGEE. The DNA for the CDR3 is TGTGCCAGCAGCGTAGGGGGTGAGGGGTGGAAATTAGGCGAGCAGTACTTC. Protein product: CASSVGGEGWKLGEQYF.

The chain couples TRBV29-1 to TRBJ2-7; D remains ambiguous. Germline lookup yields CDR1 SQVTM and CDR2 ANQGSEA. V was pared by 5 bases and J by 1 base, with 9 bases between. The CDR3 runs 12 residues. Here the CDR3 DNA reads TGCAGCGTTATGGGCGGATCCTACGAGCAGTACTTC. It specifies CSVMGGSYEQYF.